This paragraph reports one T cell receptor beta chain. Its antigen is not known. General study findings and limits: Greatest tumor Treg TCR overlap was with tumor naive CD4+ cells.

Constant-region reverse primers amplified full-length variable regions, followed by semi-nested Nested Universal Primer A PCR. TCRdb independently ran MiXCR on the 5' RACE reads; one entry per CDR3 protein. The sample carries fewer than 8,500 distinct CDR3 sequences, around 63% recorded once. The ends lost 4 bases at V and 2 bases at J; junction bases unmatched: 5. Germline V gene sequence: CDR1 SGHRS, CDR2 YFSETQ. This CDR3 has 15 residues. This TCR came from a female donor with breast cancer. The J gene is TRBJ1-1, the V gene TRBV5-1; 10 nucleotides agree with TRBD1. Sequenced: tumor-infiltrating naive CD4+ T cells sorted from the breast tumor. This sample's subset: naive CD4+ T cells, CD4+CD45RA+CD25-. The CDR3 DNA reads as TGCGCCAGCAGCCGGGGGACAGGGGTTAACACTGAAGCTTTCTTT. This sequence encodes CASSRGTGVNTEAFF.